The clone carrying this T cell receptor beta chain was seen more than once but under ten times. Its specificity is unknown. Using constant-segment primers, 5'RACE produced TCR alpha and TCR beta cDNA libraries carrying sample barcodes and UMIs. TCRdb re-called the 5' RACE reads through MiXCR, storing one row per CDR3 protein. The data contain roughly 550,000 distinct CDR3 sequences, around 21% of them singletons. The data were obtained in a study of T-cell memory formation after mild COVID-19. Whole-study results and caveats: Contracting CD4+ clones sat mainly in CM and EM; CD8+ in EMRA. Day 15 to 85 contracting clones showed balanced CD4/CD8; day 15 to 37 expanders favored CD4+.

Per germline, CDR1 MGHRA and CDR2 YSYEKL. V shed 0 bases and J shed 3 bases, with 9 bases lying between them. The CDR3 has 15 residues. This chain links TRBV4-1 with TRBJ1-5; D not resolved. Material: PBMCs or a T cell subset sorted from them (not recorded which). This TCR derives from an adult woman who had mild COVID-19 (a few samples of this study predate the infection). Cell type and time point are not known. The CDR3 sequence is CASSQEAGYNQPQHF. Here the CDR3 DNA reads TGCGCCAGCAGCCAAGAGGCAGGCTACAATCAGCCCCAGCATTTT.